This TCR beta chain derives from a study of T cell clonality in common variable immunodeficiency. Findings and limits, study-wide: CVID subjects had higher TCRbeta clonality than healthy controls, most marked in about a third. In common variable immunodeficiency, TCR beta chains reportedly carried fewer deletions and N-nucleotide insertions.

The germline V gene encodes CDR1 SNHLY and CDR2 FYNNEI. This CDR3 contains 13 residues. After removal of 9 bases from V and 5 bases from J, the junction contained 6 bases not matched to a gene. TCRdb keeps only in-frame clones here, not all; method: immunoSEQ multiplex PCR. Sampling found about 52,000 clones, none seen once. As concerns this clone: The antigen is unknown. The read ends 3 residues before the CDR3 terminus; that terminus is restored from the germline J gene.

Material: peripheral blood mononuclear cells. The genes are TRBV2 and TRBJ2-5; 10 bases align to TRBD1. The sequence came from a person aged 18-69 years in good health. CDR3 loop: CAREDRGRETQYF. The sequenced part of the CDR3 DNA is TGTGCCAGGGAAGACAGGGGGCGGGAGACC.